This entry features one T cell receptor beta chain sequence. The sample holds many counts of this clonotype. Its antigen is unknown. No quality values exist for individual bases; no much larger clone is one base distant. Amplification of TCR beta CDR3 regions was carried out from RNA transcripts. A first-round RT-PCR of the TCR CDR3 used the HTBI primer set with the Qiagen OneStep RT-PCR kit. Libraries were constructed in a second round of multiplex PCR, after which size selection and purification were carried out. Paired-end sequencing of the libraries was performed with 100 bp reads on an Illumina HiSeq2000. Under the source paper's analysis protocol: SOAPnuke was used to process the raw data, removing reads that contained adapters or uncalled bases, had a mean Phred below 15, or lacked an exact match to the constant primer or identifier. High-quality paired reads were merged using COPE v1.2.5, and each unique nucleotide sequence was defined as a clonotype. MiTCR v1.1 was used to align the clonotypes against IMGT TRBV, TRBD and TRBJ reference segments. Analysis was restricted to V-J combinations with a frequency above 0.0001, which covered roughly 99% of repertoires. The TCS score was defined as F50 (clonal expansion) divided by E x V (chaos), with BLOSUM62-based TCRdist calculated between CDR3 peptides within each V-J. Welch's t-statistics and random forest reduced some 510 V-J features to 10 to 15, which were used in a naive Bayes classifier (R e1071). TCRdb handled the public reads itself, with Q25 trimming in fastp and clone calling in MiXCR, and kept productive beta chains. Rows are combined by CDR3 protein, so each entry shows the most common genes and DNA. These V and J calls are TCRdb output, not the study's own analysis. This sample is represented by approximately 600,000 distinct CDR3 sequences; less than 25% of them were singletons. Of the sample, more than 30% falls within the top ten clones.

The germline V gene encodes CDR1 SGHAT and CDR2 FQNNGV. V sheds 1 base and J sheds 9 bases, leaving 10 bases between their ends. Counted from cysteine to phenylalanine, this CDR3 has 13 amino acids. Here the CDR3 DNA is all that survives: 39 bases in frame from base 1. Ophthalmopathy patients had moderately to severely active disease, with a Clinical Activity Score of 3 or more, a NOSPECS grade of 4 or more, and a disease duration of less than 3 months. The study excluded patients with uncontrolled infections, other autoimmune diseases, pregnancy or lactation. Diagnoses were based on clinical symptoms, serum thyroxine and TRAb, thyroid ultrasound and orbital computed tomography. PBMCs were isolated from approximately 10 ml of fresh peripheral blood by Ficoll-Paque density gradient centrifugation. Total RNA was extracted with Trizol reagent, and quality was checked on an Agilent 2100 Bioanalyzer. The sample originates from a study of T cells in Graves' hyperthyroidism and ophthalmopathy (dated by TCRdb to about 2019). Background for the entire study: Peripheral blood samples were taken at initial diagnosis, before any treatment was given. The paper describes TCR Vbeta CDR3 sequencing of 120 to 150 peripheral blood samples, made up of approximately 40 ophthalmopathy patients, around 78 hyperthyroidism patients and 17 progressor patients. The approximately 97 discovery patients were randomly divided into training and test sets at a 7:3 ratio. A discovery cohort of roughly 96 patients, roughly 40 with Graves' ophthalmopathy and under 60 with stable Graves' hyperthyroidism, was used to find distinguishing TCR V-J signatures. Prospective prediction of ophthalmopathy was tested in an independent validation cohort of 18 to 20 hyperthyroidism patients and 17 patients who later progressed to ophthalmopathy. In roughly six Graves' hyperthyroidism patients, the study also compared T-cell repertoires from thyroid tissue with T-cell repertoires from blood. After blood sampling, hyperthyroidism patients were treated with methimazole at a starting dose of 30 mg daily, and ophthalmopathy patients were treated with high-dose intravenous methylprednisolone. Broad study findings and their caveats: Blood samples also contained most of the expanded thyroid clonotypes (frequency above 0.001), which suggests that blood repertoires may reflect thyroid immune responses. In cross-validation, a model built on a 13 V-J signature told ophthalmopathy apart from stable hyperthyroidism with 87.88% sensitivity and about 81% specificity, and in testing the same model reached 80%/75%. Sample size was not statistically predetermined, and investigators were not blinded to group allocation. During validation, the model predicted progression to ophthalmopathy a median of approximately 7 months ahead of onset, with roughly 65% sensitivity and 72% to 80% specificity.

The material sequenced was blood. This clonotype was obtained from a man aged 25 to 45 with Graves' ophthalmopathy. The receptor chain draws on TRBV11-2 and TRBJ2-1; possibly the D gene is TRBD2, per 5 matching bases. The bases are TGTGCCAGCAGCTTAGCAGCGGAGTTTGAGCAGTTCTTC. The translation is CASSLAAEFEQFF.